Shown below are 21 T cell receptor beta chains from a single sample sequenced in a study of cytomegalovirus exposure and HLA in healthy donors. The method was immunoSEQ multiplex PCR; TCRdb's version includes in-frame clones alone and lacks a portion of them. The table records about 220,000 clones, about 90% of them present only once. Material: PBMCs. The receptor set was obtained from a young woman in good health and CMV-seronegative.

The J gene is TRBJ1-1, the V gene TRBV28; D remains ambiguous. This CDR3 is built from 11 residues. Germline V gene sequence: CDR1 MDHEN, CDR2 SYDVKM. Trimming took 6 bases from V and 8 from J, leaving 10 bases between them. The CDR3 nucleotides are TGTGCCAGCAGCCTGCGCCTCGAAGCTTTCTTT. The encoded protein is CASSLRLEAFF.

The rearrangement joins TRBV28 to TRBJ2-3; 9 bases are shared with TRBD2. Looked up from germline, CDR1 is MDHEN and CDR2 is SYDVKM. The CDR3 is 16 amino acids. The V and J ends lost 5 bases and 2 bases, in that order; junction bases with no gene match: 8. CDR3 sequence (DNA): TGTGCCAGCAGTCCCCTGGCGGGAGGGAACACAGATACGCAGTATTTT. Protein: CASSPLAGGNTDTQYF.

The gene calls are TRBV11-1 and TRBJ2-2; tentatively, D is TRBD2 (5 bases). This CDR3 region has 14 residues. Germline CDR1 and CDR2: SGHAT and FQDESV (reference sequence). V was clipped by 6 bases and J by 4 bases, with 12 bases between them. The CDR3, as DNA: TGTGCCAGCAGGGCCAGAGGGTTCACCGGGGAGCTGTTTTTT. Its translation: CASRARGFTGELFF.

The J gene is TRBJ2-7, the V gene TRBV9; 10 bases agree with TRBD1. V was clipped by 2 bases and J by 12 bases; unmatched bases: 11. The CDR3 is 14 residues long. The germline V gene has CDR1 SGDLS and CDR2 YYNGEE. This chain's CDR3 is CASSVRGQGTGLYF. The CDR3 coding sequence is TGTGCCAGCAGCGTTCGGGGACAGGGGACCGGTCTGTACTTC.

This rearrangement joins TRBV7-9 to TRBJ2-7, with D maybe TRBD1 (6 bases). V dropped 4 bases and J dropped 1 base, with 11 bases sitting between them. This CDR3 comprises 14 residues. Germline V CDR1 and CDR2: SEHNR, FQNEAQ (reference sequence). This CDR3 is CASSYGQTSYEQYF. CDR3 bases: TGTGCCAGCAGCTATGGACAGACATCCTACGAGCAGTACTTC. Based on the CDR3 plus reference TRBV7-9 and TRBJ2-7, the full variable domain is DTGVSQNPRHKITKRGQNVTFRCDPISEHNRLYWYRQTLGQGPEFLTYFQNEAQLEKSRLLSDRFSAERPKGSFSTLEIQRTEQGDSAMYLCASSYGQTSYEQYFGPGTRLTVT.

This clone was seen more than once but under ten times. This chain uses TRBV6-5 with TRBJ1-2; no clear D. CDR3 length: 15 residues. V dropped 6 bases and J dropped 0 bases, with 14 bases sitting between them. The germline V gene has CDR1 MNHEY and CDR2 SVGAGI. The CDR3 DNA sequence: TGTGCCAGCAGCACCCTTCCTACAGCTAACTATGGCTACACCTTC. This sequence encodes CASSTLPTANYGYTF.

This clone has just one count. CDR3 nucleotides: TGTGCCAGCAGTGAAGAGGGCAGCGAGCAAACTGAAGCTTTCTTT. Its translation is CASSEEGSEQTEAFF. The rearrangement links TRBV25-1 to TRBJ1-1, with no clear D. Trimming pared 2 bases from V and 5 bases from J, leaving 15 bases between. Germline loops: CDR1 MGHDK, CDR2 SYGVNS. The CDR3 covers 15 residues.

The rearrangement uses TRBV11-3 and TRBJ2-1, with D tentatively TRBD1 (6 bases). CDR3 size: 13 residues. V gave up 5 bases and J gave up 6 bases, with 11 bases separating them. Germline V gives CDR1 SGHNT, CDR2 YENEEA. This CDR3 is CASSGHRANEQFF. In DNA form, the CDR3 reads TGTGCCAGCAGCGGGCACAGGGCCAATGAGCAGTTCTTC.

The chain carries TRBV25-1 and TRBJ2-2; TRBD1 aligns across 7 bases. V dropped 5 bases and J dropped 6; count of bases not matched to a gene: 9. The CDR3 is made up of 15 amino acids. Germline assignment: CDR1 MGHDK and CDR2 SYGVNS. The CDR3 DNA follows: TGTGCCAGCAGTAAACAGGGGCTCGGGGCCGGGGAGCTGTTTTTT. This sequence encodes CASSKQGLGAGELFF.

The chain couples TRBV7-9 to TRBJ2-1; possible D gene TRBD2, 5 bases. Germline CDR1 is SEHNR and CDR2 is FQNEAQ (reference sequence). There are 14 residues in the CDR3. Trimming removed 1 base from V and 9 bases from J, with 13 bases in between. CDR3 sequence: CASSLGELVTEQFF. CDR3 coding DNA: TGTGCCAGCAGCTTAGGGGAACTAGTGACTGAGCAGTTCTTC.

The chain links TRBV27 to TRBJ2-7, with 7 bases that match TRBD1. Per the germline V gene, CDR1 is MNHEY and CDR2 is SMNVEV (reference sequence). The CDR3 is made up of 16 amino acids. Trimming took 5 bases from V and 2 from J; bases not matched to a gene: 12. The CDR3 nucleotides read TGTGCCAGCAGTCCACTCAGGGGGACGAATGCCTACGAGCAGTACTTC. It is translated as CASSPLRGTNAYEQYF.

The V call is TRBV10-2, the J call TRBJ2-1; 7 positions match TRBD1. The CDR3 is 13 amino acids. V gave up 3 bases and J gave up 4 bases; unmatched junction bases: 0. The V gene's germline CDR1 is WSHSY and CDR2 SAAADI. The CDR3, as DNA: TGCGCCAGCAGTGAACAGGGGTACAATGAGCAGTTCTTC. Residues: CASSEQGYNEQFF.

The V and J genes are TRBV28 and TRBJ2-7; 7 bases fit TRBD2. J was trimmed by 0 bases and V by 3 bases; bases with no gene match: 5. The CDR3 contains 15 residues. CDR1 is MDHEN, CDR2 SYDVKM, per germline. CDR3 in DNA: TGTGCCAGCAGTTTCGGGGGGATGAGCTCCTACGAGCAGTACTTC. Its translation is CASSFGGMSSYEQYF. Combining the CDR3 with reference TRBV28 and TRBJ2-7 gives the whole variable domain DVKVTQSSRYLVKRTGEKVFLECVQDMDHENMFWYRQDPGLGLRLIYFSYDVKMKEKGDIPEGYSVSREKKERFSLILESASTNQTSMYLCASSFGGMSSYEQYFGPGTRLTVT.

This chain joins TRBV5-5 and TRBJ1-1; unclear D gene. Germline V gene lookup returns CDR1 SGHKS and CDR2 YYEKEE (reference sequence). This CDR3 has 14 amino acids. V was shortened by 4 bases and J by 4 bases, with 14 bases between the two germline ends. DNA for the CDR3: TGTGCCAGCAGCAGATCGACGGACTTCACTGAAGCTTTCTTT. Protein sequence: CASSRSTDFTEAFF.

The chain employs TRBV2 and TRBJ2-3; TRBD1 aligns across 7 bases. The J segment lost 1 base and the V segment lost 3 bases, leaving 10 bases of the junction unmatched. Per germline, CDR1 SNHLY and CDR2 FYNNEI. The CDR3 runs 17 residues. CDR3 in amino acids: CASSDRQGRVGTDTQYF. CDR3 in DNA: TGTGCCAGCAGTGATCGACAGGGCAGGGTGGGCACAGATACGCAGTATTTT.

In its sample, this clone was seen a few times. This chain uses TRBV10-2 with TRBJ2-5; D may be TRBD1 (5 bases). Germline V gene sequence: CDR1 WSHSY, CDR2 SAAADI. V lost 7 bases, J lost 2 bases, and 14 bases lay in between. The CDR3 length is 14 residues. CDR3 sequence: CASKIQEAQETQYF. The DNA of the CDR3 is TGCGCCAGCAAGATACAGGAAGCTCAAGAGACCCAGTACTTC.

V gene TRBV10-1 combines with J gene TRBJ2-7; D may be TRBD1 (5 bases). Trimming left V 0 bases short and J 7 bases short, with 10 bases between. CDR1 and CDR2 (germline): WNHNN, SYGVQD (reference sequence). This CDR3 region has 13 residues. This CDR3 is CASSESTALEQYF. The CDR3 region has the DNA TGCGCCAGCAGTGAGTCGACAGCGCTGGAGCAGTACTTC.

This clone was seen a handful of times. This chain connects TRBV2 to TRBJ1-3; D unresolved. The CDR3 runs 15 residues. Germline V lookup: CDR1 SNHLY, CDR2 FYNNEI. V was shortened by 1 base and J by 0 bases, with 7 bases between the two germline ends. CDR3 bases: TGTGCCAGCAGTGAAGGGCCGATCTCTGGAAACACCATATATTTT. Encoded protein: CASSEGPISGNTIYF. Together with reference TRBV2 and TRBJ1-3, the CDR3 gives the full variable domain: EPEVTQTPSHQVTQMGQEVILRCVPISNHLYFYWYRQILGQKVEFLVSFYNNEISEKSEIFDDQFSVERPDGSNFTLKIRSTKLEDSAMYFCASSEGPISGNTIYFGEGSWLTVV.

The chain carries TRBV4-1 and TRBJ1-1; D remains ambiguous. Germline CDR1 is MGHRA and CDR2 is YSYEKL. CDR3 length: 14 residues. Deletions cut 0 bases from V and 3 bases from J, with 8 bases between. The CDR3 spells CASSQDSFYTEAFF. The CDR3 coding sequence is TGCGCCAGCAGCCAAGACAGTTTCTACACTGAAGCTTTCTTT.

A remark on this clone: Other DNA variants within this sample encode the same CDR3. The rearrangement joins TRBV5-1 to TRBJ2-7; 12 nucleotides agree with TRBD2. The junction had 2 bases not matched to a gene; V was cut back by 4 bases and J by 3 bases. CDR1 SGHRS and CDR2 YFSETQ come from the germline V gene. This CDR3 is built from 14 residues. In DNA, the CDR3 is TGCGCCAGCAGCCTGACTAGCGGGAGCTACGAGCAGTACTTC. Residues: CASSLTSGSYEQYF.

The V call is TRBV27, the J call TRBJ1-2, with 7 positions matching TRBD1. CDR1 is MNHEY, CDR2 SMNVEV, per germline (reference sequence). The length of the CDR3 is 12 residues. Unmatched junction bases numbered 2, after V lost 2 bases and J lost 8 bases. For the CDR3, the DNA is TGTGCCAGCAGTTTAAGAGGGGGCGGCTACACCTTC. Residues: CASSLRGGGYTF.